This T cell receptor beta chain is drawn from a study of shared clonotypes between healthy human individuals. Method: immunoSEQ multiplex PCR; TCRdb's copy keeps in-frame clones and lacks some. Found here are about 1.5 million clones, around 98% of them singletons; the top ten hold around 0.47%. V lost 0 bases and J lost 4; bases outside the gene matches: 6. The CDR3 covers 16 residues. Germline values: CDR1 KGHSH, CDR2 LQKENI. J is TRBJ2-1 and V is TRBV18, with 7 bases lining up with TRBD2. Sequenced material: naive CD4+ T cells sorted from blood. Subset in this sample: CD45RA+ positively selected. This TCR derives from a man aged 25 to 40 in good health. For the CDR3, the DNA is TGTGCCAGCTCACCACCAGCGGGACTGCGATACAATGAGCAGTTCTTC. Translating it yields CASSPPAGLRYNEQFF.